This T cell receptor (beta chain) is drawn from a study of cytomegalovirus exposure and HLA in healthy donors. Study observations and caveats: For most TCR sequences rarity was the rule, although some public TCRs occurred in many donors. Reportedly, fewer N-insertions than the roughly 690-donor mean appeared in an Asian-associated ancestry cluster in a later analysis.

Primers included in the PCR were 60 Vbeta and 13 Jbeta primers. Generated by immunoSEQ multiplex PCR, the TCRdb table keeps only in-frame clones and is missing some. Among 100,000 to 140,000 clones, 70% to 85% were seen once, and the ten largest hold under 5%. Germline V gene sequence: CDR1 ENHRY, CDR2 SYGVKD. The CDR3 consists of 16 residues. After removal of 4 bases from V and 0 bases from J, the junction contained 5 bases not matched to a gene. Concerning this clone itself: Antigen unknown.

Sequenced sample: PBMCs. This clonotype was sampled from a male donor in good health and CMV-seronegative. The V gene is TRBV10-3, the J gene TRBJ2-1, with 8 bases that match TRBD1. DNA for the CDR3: TGTGCCATCAGTGGACAGGGGTCCAGCTCCTACAATGAGCAGTTCTTC. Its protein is CAISGQGSSSYNEQFF.